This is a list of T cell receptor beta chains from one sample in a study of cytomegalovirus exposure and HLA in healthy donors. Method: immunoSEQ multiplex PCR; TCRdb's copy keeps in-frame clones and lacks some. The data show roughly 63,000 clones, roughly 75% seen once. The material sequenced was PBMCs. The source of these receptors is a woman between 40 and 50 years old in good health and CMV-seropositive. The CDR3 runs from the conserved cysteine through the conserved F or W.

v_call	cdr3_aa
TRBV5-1	CASSKTATSGNTIYF
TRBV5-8	CASSLLQGAGYTF
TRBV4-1	CASSQVVRDWWPQHF
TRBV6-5	CASTQSGVSGNTIYF
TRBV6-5	CASSRDGPRVGYTF
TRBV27	CASSRGTSGGYNEQFF
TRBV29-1	CSVGLRNYGYTF
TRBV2	CATDSGATDTQYF
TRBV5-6	CASSLSGALNTEAFF
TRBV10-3	CATMGQGNTEAFF
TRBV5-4	CASSSGAGGRMNYGYTF
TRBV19	CASSIDREKLFF
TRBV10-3	CAISEGGNNQPQHF
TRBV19	CASSAYLRTGGSSYEQYF
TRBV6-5	CASQEGRTYEQYF
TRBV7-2	CASSFGQFNQPQHF
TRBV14	CASSPAGTYGYTF
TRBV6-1	CASLRTGGNGELFF
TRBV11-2	CASSLDRRYGYTF
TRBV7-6	CASSYPGGEQFF
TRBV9	CASSVGGRQGAYEQYF
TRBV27	CASKREGSYGYTF
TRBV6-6	CASSYRVHEQFF